This TCR beta chain stems from a study of T-cell reconstitution after alpha-beta-depleted transplantation in children. Study results and caveats: It was reported that alpha-beta T cells came from several hundred expanded graft clones (about two months after transplant). The study traced high day-60 TCRbeta diversity in some patients to surviving recipient T cells and thymic progenitors. When one year had passed after transplant, most T-cell counts and diversity came from newly produced T cells.

This clonotype occurred many times. Its antigen remains unknown. As it was prepared, the TCRbeta library received unique molecular identifiers. MiXCR was run by TCRdb on the PCR reads, yielding one entry per CDR3 protein. The sample has 480,000 or so distinct CDR3 sequences; 10% to 13% are singletons. Germline lookup yields CDR1 LGHNA and CDR2 YSLEER. V was pared by 0 bases and J by 1 base, with 11 bases between. CDR3 length: 16 amino acids. The chain uses TRBV4-3 and TRBJ2-3, with D possibly TRBD2 on 5 matching bases. The source of this sequence is a child aged 2-15 years with inherited bone marrow failure, due to receive a stem cell transplant. Material: PBMCs, obtained before TCRalphabeta/CD19-depleted stem cell transplant. The CDR3 sequence: CASSQDFQRRTDTQYF. CDR3 in DNA: TGCGCCAGCAGCCAAGATTTCCAGCGGCGCACAGATACGCAGTATTTT.